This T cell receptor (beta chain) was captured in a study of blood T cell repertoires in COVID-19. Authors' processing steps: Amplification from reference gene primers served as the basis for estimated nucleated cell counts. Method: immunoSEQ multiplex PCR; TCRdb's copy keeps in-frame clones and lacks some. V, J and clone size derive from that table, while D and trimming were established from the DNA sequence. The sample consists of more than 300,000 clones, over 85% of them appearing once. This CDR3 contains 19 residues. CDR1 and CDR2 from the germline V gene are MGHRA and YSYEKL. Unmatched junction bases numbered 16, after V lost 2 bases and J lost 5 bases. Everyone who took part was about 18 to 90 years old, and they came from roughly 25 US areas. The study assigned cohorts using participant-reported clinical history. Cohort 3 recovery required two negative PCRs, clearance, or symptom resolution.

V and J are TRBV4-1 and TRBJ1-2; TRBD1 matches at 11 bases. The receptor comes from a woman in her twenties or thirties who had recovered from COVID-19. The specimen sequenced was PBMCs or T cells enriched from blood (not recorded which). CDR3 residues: CASSQMFRDRGAERYGYTF. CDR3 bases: TGCGCCAGCAGCCAAATGTTCCGGGACAGGGGGGCGGAACGATATGGCTACACCTTC.